This T cell receptor beta chain was recovered during a study of blood T cells in healthy people across ages. The ends were cut back, 1 base at V and 2 bases at J, with 14 bases in the middle. This CDR3 has 16 residues. Germline CDR1 and CDR2: LGHDT and YNNKEL (reference sequence). Roughly 9.5 milliliters of peripheral blood were drawn from each donor into EDTA-treated tubes. Combining a sample-barcoded 5' primer with a J-beta primer mix, a second PCR ran for about 7 to 12 cycles. A single record per CDR3 protein comes from TCRdb applying MiXCR to the 5' RACE reads. Among 600,000 to 1,000,000 distinct CDR3 sequences listed, roughly 25% were seen once. The data also belong to a second study, concerning T cells of mothers and their children.

This receptor was taken from a boy between 10 and 17 years old in good health. The sequenced material came from blood. The chain recombines TRBV3-1 with TRBJ1-2; D not resolved. The CDR3 region is CASSQGSVVRNYGYTF. CDR3 DNA sequence: TGTGCCAGCAGCCAAGGATCAGTTGTAAGGAACTATGGCTACACCTTC.